This TCR beta chain was identified in a study of CD8 T cells in Susac syndrome. Across the whole study: Patients with Susac syndrome had blood drawn and were at that point therapy-naive, on corticosteroids, or on intravenous immunoglobulin alone. Study results and limitations: As acknowledged by the study, its TCR sequencing and HLA analysis included a relatively small number of individuals.

CD8+ and CD4+ blood T cells underwent TCR beta sequencing. Comments on this clonotype: Its antigen is unknown.

Random hexamers were used to reverse transcribe an amount of about 0.5 to 1 ug RNA. With immunoSEQ multiplex PCR, TCR beta CDR3 was amplified across 54 Vbeta and 13 Jbeta. MiXCR, applied by TCRdb to the immunoSEQ multiplex PCR reads, yields one record per CDR3 protein. The sample lists 200,000 to 300,000 distinct CDR3 sequences, about 96% seen once, with about 0.094% in the top ten. With 1 base removed from V and 7 bases from J, the gap between germline ends came to 5 bases. The CDR3 runs 12 residues. Germline-derived CDR1 and CDR2 are SEHNR and FQNEAQ (reference sequence). This sequence originates from a human donor with Susac syndrome. The V gene is TRBV7-9, the J gene TRBJ2-4; D remains unclear. Sequenced: CD4+ T cells from PBMCs. This CDR3 is CASSLGHNIQYF. CDR3 nucleotide sequence: TGTGCCAGCAGCTTAGGACACAACATTCAGTACTTC.